The 25 T cell receptor beta chains presented below share a single source sample, sequenced in a study of shared clonotypes between healthy human individuals. Method: immunoSEQ multiplex PCR; TCRdb's copy keeps in-frame clones and lacks some. The sample shows 2 million to 2.5 million clones, 85% to 95% of them seen only once. The sample taken for sequencing was naive CD4+ T cells sorted from blood. Subset reported: CD45RA+ positively selected. Receptor source: a man aged 18 to 30 in good health.

The V call is TRBV6-6, the J call TRBJ2-1, with 7 bases identical to TRBD1. With V trimmed by 5 bases and J by 7 bases, 11 bases remained unmatched. This CDR3 is built from 15 residues. Germline values: CDR1 MNHNY, CDR2 SVGAGI (reference sequence). The CDR3 coding sequence is TGTGCCAGCAGTCCCGGACAGGTTCGGAGTAATGAGCAGTTCTTC. Protein: CASSPGQVRSNEQFF.

Concerning this clone itself: The sample carries other DNA sequences with the same CDR3. V is TRBV19 and J is TRBJ2-2; 7 nucleotides line up with TRBD1. The germline V gene has CDR1 LNHDA and CDR2 SQIVND (reference sequence). This CDR3 contains 13 residues. V lost 4 bases to trimming and J lost 5 bases; unmatched junction nucleotides: 1. CDR3 bases: TGTGCCAGTAGTAAACAGGGGACCGGGGAGCTGTTTTTT. This translates into CASSKQGTGELFF.

The V call is TRBV28, the J call TRBJ1-2; a weak D match, TRBD1 (6 bases). CDR1 is MDHEN and CDR2 is SYDVKM in the germline V gene. The CDR3 runs to 12 residues. The V end lost 5 bases, the J end lost 5 bases, and 9 bases lay between the germline ends. This CDR3 reads CASSQRGYGYTF. The DNA for the CDR3 is TGTGCCAGCAGTCAAAGGGGGTATGGCTACACCTTC.

This chain uses TRBV27 with TRBJ1-3; D is uncertain. V lost 8 bases and J lost 4, with 9 bases in between. Germline V gives CDR1 MNHEY, CDR2 SMNVEV (reference sequence). CDR3 length equals 12 residues. Written as DNA, the CDR3 is TGTGCCAGCCGAGGGAACGGAAACACCATATATTTT. This codes for CASRGNGNTIYF.

The rearrangement uses TRBV4-1 and TRBJ1-1; unclear D gene. CDR1 MGHRA and CDR2 YSYEKL come from the germline V gene. V was pared by 3 bases and J by 2 bases, with 16 bases between. The CDR3 has 16 residues. DNA of the CDR3: TGCGCCAGCAGCCAGGGGATTGGACGGAGCAACACTGAAGCTTTCTTT. As protein: CASSQGIGRSNTEAFF.

The gene calls are TRBV14 and TRBJ2-1; perhaps TRBD2 as D (5 bases). The V and J ends lost 0 bases and 6 bases respectively, with 12 bases between them. Germline V gene data show CDR1 as SGHDN and CDR2 as FVKESK. The CDR3 is made up of 15 amino acids. CDR3 region: CASSQDRGSFNEQFF. The CDR3 nucleotides read TGTGCCAGCAGCCAAGATAGAGGGAGCTTCAATGAGCAGTTCTTC.

The chain carries TRBV2 and TRBJ1-5, with a possible D match to TRBD1 (5 bases). Germline V gene sequence: CDR1 SNHLY, CDR2 FYNNEI. Trimming cost V 8 bases and J 2 bases, with 16 bases left between them. CDR3 length: 15 amino acids. CDR3 sequence: CASDWEGRGNQPQHF. CDR3 DNA sequence: TGTGCCAGCGATTGGGAGGGCAGGGGCAATCAGCCCCAGCATTTT.

The gene calls are TRBV5-4 and TRBJ1-3; D is undetermined. The CDR3 is made up of 13 amino acids. Per germline, CDR1 SGHNT and CDR2 YYREEE (reference sequence). The V end lost 4 bases, the J end lost 3 bases, and 8 bases lay between the germline ends. The CDR3 coding sequence is TGTGCCAGCAGCACGCAGGTTGGAAACACCATATATTTT. It translates to CASSTQVGNTIYF.

The chain carries TRBV7-6 and TRBJ2-3; 11 bases are shared with TRBD2. V was pared by 2 bases and J by 5 bases, with 6 bases of the junction left unmatched. The CDR3 has 16 residues. Germline lookup yields CDR1 SGHVS and CDR2 FNYEAQ. The chain's CDR3 is CASSLIRLAGLDTQYF. The DNA for the CDR3 is TGTGCCAGCAGCTTAATTCGACTAGCGGGGTTAGATACGCAGTATTTT.

This sequence joins TRBV27 and TRBJ2-3; D is unclear. Trimming shortened V by 1 base and J by 1 base, and 15 bases separated the two germline ends. This CDR3 is built from 17 residues. Looked up from germline, CDR1 is MNHEY and CDR2 is SMNVEV (reference sequence). The CDR3 loop reads CASSLWVDIFRTDTQYF. CDR3 nucleotides: TGTGCCAGCAGTTTATGGGTAGACATCTTCCGCACAGATACGCAGTATTTT.

This chain connects TRBV5-1 to TRBJ2-1, with TRBD2 identical over 7 bases. CDR3 length: 16 residues. Germline lookup yields CDR1 SGHRS and CDR2 YFSETQ. V gave up 0 bases and J gave up 5 bases; unmatched junction bases: 8. The DNA of the CDR3 is TGCGCCAGCAGCTTGGCGACTAGCAGAAGGGACAATGAGCAGTTCTTC. Protein: CASSLATSRRDNEQFF.

V and J are TRBV18 and TRBJ2-2; no firm D call. Germline CDR1 and CDR2: KGHSH and LQKENI. The CDR3 loop spans 16 amino acids. Trimming took 3 bases from V and 0 from J, leaving 11 bases between them. The chain's CDR3 is CASSPRQIANTGELFF. CDR3 nucleotides: TGTGCCAGCTCACCGAGGCAGATCGCGAACACCGGGGAGCTGTTTTTT.

The chain couples TRBV10-3 to TRBJ1-5; D is ambiguous. V shed 4 bases and J shed 0 bases, with 13 bases lying between them. The CDR3 contains 16 residues. The germline V gene has CDR1 ENHRY and CDR2 SYGVKD. The CDR3: CAISGPTRDSNQPQHF. DNA of the CDR3: TGTGCCATCAGTGGCCCGACACGGGATAGCAATCAGCCCCAGCATTTT.

The chain is built from TRBV6-6 and TRBJ2-1, with D maybe TRBD2 (6 bases). This CDR3 is built from 15 residues. Germline-derived CDR1 and CDR2 are MNHNY and SVGAGI (reference sequence). V lost 2 bases, J lost 1 base, and 9 bases lay in between. CDR3 loop: CASSYVGGSYNEQFF. The CDR3 DNA reads as TGTGCCAGCAGTTACGTCGGGGGTTCCTACAATGAGCAGTTCTTC.

The rearrangement joins TRBV6-5 to TRBJ2-2; tentative D call: TRBD2 (5 bases). Deletions cut 5 bases from V and 5 bases from J, with 12 bases between. Germline V CDR1 and CDR2: MNHEY, SVGAGI. The CDR3 has 14 amino acids. CDR3 loop: CASSAGVGTGELFF. Written as DNA, the CDR3 is TGTGCCAGCAGTGCCGGGGTTGGAACCGGGGAGCTGTTTTTT.

CDR3 DNA: TGTGCCAGTAGTATAGAACCAGGGGCCGCCGGTTCACCCCTCCACTTT. This translates into CASSIEPGAAGSPLHF. The chain recombines TRBV19 with TRBJ1-6; a possible D gene is TRBD1 (6 bases). The germline V gene encodes CDR1 LNHDA and CDR2 SQIVND (reference sequence). The CDR3 totals 16 residues. V lost 0 bases, J lost 9 bases, and 15 bases lay in between.

The J gene is TRBJ2-5, the V gene TRBV13, with D possibly matching TRBD1 (6 bases). The length of the CDR3 is 14 residues. Germline values: CDR1 PRHDT, CDR2 FYEKMQ (reference sequence). Trimming took off 4 bases at V and 1 base at J, with 10 bases between the two ends. CDR3 protein: CASSSNRAQETQYF. For the CDR3, the DNA is TGTGCCAGCAGCTCCAACAGGGCCCAAGAGACCCAGTACTTC.

V usage is TRBV9 and J usage is TRBJ1-2; D remains ambiguous. V was cut by 1 base and J by 7 bases, with 8 bases left in between. Germline V gene sequence: CDR1 SGDLS, CDR2 YYNGEE. The CDR3 consists of 12 residues. The CDR3 sequence: CASSVYLGGYTF. In DNA, the CDR3 is TGTGCCAGCAGCGTATATTTGGGTGGCTACACCTTC.

The chain combines TRBV28 with TRBJ2-7, with D possibly called TRBD1 or TRBD2 (5 bases each). The V gene's germline CDR1 is MDHEN and CDR2 SYDVKM. The V end lost 6 bases, the J end lost 0 bases, and 15 bases lay between the germline ends. The CDR3 is made up of 15 amino acids. The CDR3 spells CASSSPGLHSYEQYF. Written as DNA, the CDR3 is TGTGCCAGCAGCTCCCCGGGGCTCCACTCCTACGAGCAGTACTTC.

The rearrangement joins TRBV6-6 to TRBJ2-6, with D possibly being TRBD2 (5 bases). The germline V and J ends were trimmed by 5 bases and 2 bases, with 7 bases remaining between them. Germline CDR1 is MNHNY and CDR2 is SVGAGI (reference sequence). The CDR3 is 14 residues long. Here the CDR3 DNA reads TGTGCCAGCAGTGTCGGGGCTGGGGCCAACGTCCTGACTTTC. This translates into CASSVGAGANVLTF.

Notes on this clone: Other DNA sequences of this sample code for an identical CDR3. The rearrangement uses TRBV7-9 and TRBJ2-7; the D gene is possibly TRBD1 (6 bases). The CDR3 runs to 15 residues. V shed 1 base and J shed 1 base, with 11 bases lying between them. Per germline, CDR1 SEHNR and CDR2 FQNEAQ (reference sequence). CDR3 sequence: CASSLGPQGSYEQYF. In DNA form, the CDR3 reads TGTGCCAGCAGCTTAGGTCCGCAGGGGTCCTACGAGCAGTACTTC.

The J gene is TRBJ2-7, the V gene TRBV7-8; TRBD1 agrees at 10 bases. Germline assignment: CDR1 SGHVS and CDR2 FQNEAQ. After removal of 7 bases from V and 5 bases from J, the junction contained 14 bases not matched to a gene. This CDR3 is 16 amino acids long. This CDR3 reads CASTQLQGQGTNEQYF. CDR3 bases: TGTGCCAGCACCCAATTGCAGGGACAGGGGACTAACGAGCAGTACTTC.

V and J are TRBV4-1 and TRBJ1-2; the match to TRBD1 covers 9 bases. Germline CDR1 MGHRA, CDR2 YSYEKL. This CDR3 is built from 16 residues. The V segment lost 1 base and the J segment 2 bases; nucleotides outside the gene matches: 5. CDR3 sequence: CASSQGGDRANYGYTF. The CDR3 DNA sequence: TGCGCCAGCAGCCAAGGCGGGGACAGGGCGAACTATGGCTACACCTTC.

CDR3 nucleotides: TGCGCCAGCAGCTCCACAGGGGGCCGCGGCTACACCTTC. It is translated as CASSSTGGRGYTF. The V gene is TRBV5-1, the J gene TRBJ1-2, with TRBD1 identical over 9 bases. J lost 8 bases, V lost 3 bases, and 5 bases had no gene match. The CDR3 is made up of 13 amino acids. Germline V gene lookup returns CDR1 SGHRS and CDR2 YFSETQ.

The chain links TRBV10-3 to TRBJ1-1; perhaps TRBD1 as D (5 bases). The V end lost 0 bases, the J end lost 3 bases, and 17 bases lay between the germline ends. Per germline, CDR1 ENHRY and CDR2 SYGVKD. The CDR3 totals 17 residues. The CDR3 loop is CAISESELGPTHTEAFF. As DNA, the CDR3 is TGTGCCATCAGTGAGTCGGAGTTGGGACCTACCCACACTGAAGCTTTCTTT.